What follows are 5 T cell receptor beta chains derived from one specimen sequenced in a study of T cell responses to AZD1222 COVID-19 vaccine. Clones were read by immunoSEQ multiplex PCR, and TCRdb kept only the in-frame ones, dropping some. Of tens of thousands of clones in the sample, approximately 90% were seen once. The sample was peripheral blood, taken 28 days after the second AZD1222 dose. The receptors here all came from an adult who received the AZD1222 COVID-19 vaccine.

V usage is TRBV12-3 or TRBV12-4 and J usage is TRBJ1-2; D call uncertain. V lost 2 bases and J 5 bases, leaving 6 bases between the germline ends. The CDR3 length is 12 residues. Here the CDR3 DNA reads TGTGCCAGCAGTTTAACAGCTTATGGCTACACCTTC. It translates to CASSLTAYGYTF.

The rearrangement uses TRBV29-1 and TRBJ1-4, with 8 bases lining up with TRBD1. Germline V gene lookup returns CDR1 SQVTM and CDR2 ANQGSEA. V gave up 7 bases and J gave up 4 bases; unmatched junction bases: 5. This CDR3 contains 13 residues. The chain's CDR3 is CSGGTGHNEKLFF. CDR3 sequence (DNA): TGCAGCGGGGGGACAGGCCATAATGAAAAACTGTTTTTT.

The CDR3 spells CASSGTVLIGEQFF. CDR3 coding DNA: TGTGCCAGCTCCGGGACAGTATTAATCGGGGAGCAGTTCTTC. The J gene is TRBJ2-1, the V gene TRBV25-1; 7 bases fit TRBD1. CDR1 is MGHDK, CDR2 SYGVNS, per germline. This CDR3 is 14 amino acids long. The V segment lost 8 bases and the J segment 10 bases; nucleotides outside the gene matches: 14.

The genes are TRBV6-5 and TRBJ1-6; perhaps TRBD1 as D (6 bases). Trimming took off 0 bases at V and 7 bases at J, with 13 bases between the two ends. The CDR3 extends over 16 amino acids. Germline CDR1 MNHEY, CDR2 SVGAGI. The CDR3 DNA reads as TGTGCCAGCAGTTACTCCGGACAGACCCCCAATTCACCCCTCCACTTT. As protein: CASSYSGQTPNSPLHF.

The chain combines TRBV6-5 with TRBJ2-7, with 7 bases matching TRBD1. The length of the CDR3 is 14 residues. CDR1 and CDR2 (germline): MNHEY, SVGAGI. With 6 bases clipped from V and 0 bases from J, the junction kept 5 bases outside the gene matches. The CDR3 DNA sequence: TGTGCCAGCAGGTCCGGGACAGCCTCCTACGAGCAGTACTTC. As protein: CASRSGTASYEQYF.